The next 10 T cell receptor beta chains were all read from a single sample in a study of shared clonotypes between healthy human individuals. The protocol was immunoSEQ multiplex PCR, while the TCRdb copy is restricted to in-frame clones and leaves out a portion. The sample consists of tens of thousands of clones, 60% to 80% of them appearing once. Sequencing was done on a sample of memory CD8+ T cells sorted from blood. The subset: CD45RO+ cells pooled with CCR7-negative TemRA cells. The receptors derive from a man aged 25 to 40 in good health.

The table lists this clone with many counts. This chain uses TRBV27 with TRBJ1-2, with D possibly TRBD1 on 5 matching bases. The length of the CDR3 is 15 residues. Germline V lookup: CDR1 MNHEY, CDR2 SMNVEV (reference sequence). The V gene lost 6 bases and the J gene lost 2 bases, with 16 bases spanning the gap. Written as DNA, the CDR3 is TGTGCCAGCAGCCCAATGGCGGGGGGAAACTATGGCTACACCTTC. As protein: CASSPMAGGNYGYTF.

CDR3 nucleotide sequence: TGTGCCAGCAGCCCCCCCTCCGGGAGATCGGGATACGAGCAGTACTTC. Its translation is CASSPPSGRSGYEQYF. The chain recombines TRBV7-9 with TRBJ2-7; weak D call: TRBD2 (6 bases). This CDR3 is built from 16 residues. V lost 5 bases and J lost 4, with 21 bases in between. The germline CDR1 and CDR2 sequences are SEHNR and FQNEAQ (reference sequence).

The CDR3 region has the DNA TGTGCCAGCAGTGAGGGGACCGGGGCCAACGTCCTGACTTTC. This gives the protein CASSEGTGANVLTF. This rearrangement joins TRBV6-1 to TRBJ2-6; perhaps D is TRBD1 or TRBD2 (5 bases each). Germline-derived CDR1 and CDR2 are MNHNS and SASEGT. The CDR3 runs to 14 residues. The V end lost 3 bases, the J end lost 4 bases, and 7 bases lay between the germline ends.

This rearrangement joins TRBV28 to TRBJ2-3; D possibly matches TRBD1 or TRBD2 (6 bases each). V shed 3 bases and J shed 7 bases, with 11 bases lying between them. This CDR3 is built from 13 residues. CDR1 and CDR2 from the germline V gene are MDHEN and SYDVKM. The CDR3 region has the DNA TGTGCCAGCAGTTTTCCGGGGGCTCATACGCAGTATTTT. Translated, it gives CASSFPGAHTQYF.

V usage is TRBV7-8 and J usage is TRBJ2-5; 9 nucleotides match TRBD2. With 3 bases clipped from V and 3 bases from J, the junction kept 14 bases outside the gene matches. CDR3 length: 18 residues. Germline CDR1 and CDR2: SGHVS and FQNEAQ. The CDR3 loop is CASSFQNRLADTEETQYF. CDR3 coding DNA: TGTGCCAGCAGCTTCCAGAATCGACTAGCGGATACGGAAGAGACCCAGTACTTC.

J is TRBJ1-1 and V is TRBV15, with D possibly TRBD1 on 6 matching bases. Germline CDR1 reads LNHNV; CDR2 reads YYDKDF (reference sequence). Trimming left V 0 bases short and J 10 bases short, with 18 bases between. This CDR3 is built from 15 residues. CDR3 protein: CATSRDATGAKAAFF. DNA for the CDR3: TGTGCCACCAGCAGAGATGCGACGGGGGCAAAGGCAGCTTTCTTT.

This clone was detected only a few times. This chain connects TRBV5-1 to TRBJ2-3; D perhaps matches TRBD1 (5 bases). The CDR3 has 14 amino acids. Germline CDR1 and CDR2: SGHRS and YFSETQ. Trimming removed 4 bases from V and 2 bases from J, with 11 bases in between. The CDR3 reads CASSLEQDTDTQYF. CDR3 in DNA: TGCGCCAGCAGCCTAGAACAGGACACAGATACGCAGTATTTT.

This clone was detected a few times. V gene TRBV7-9 combines with J gene TRBJ2-1; TRBD2 matches 14 bases. Trimming at V came to 5 bases and at J to 3 bases, leaving 6 bases not matched to a gene. Germline lookup yields CDR1 SEHNR and CDR2 FQNEAQ (reference sequence). The CDR3 has 17 residues. In DNA, the CDR3 is TGTGCCAGCAGCCAGGGACTAGCGGGAGTCGGCTACAATGAGCAGTTCTTC. It translates to CASSQGLAGVGYNEQFF.

V is TRBV15 and J is TRBJ2-7, with D perhaps matching TRBD1 (6 bases). This CDR3 is 15 amino acids long. Germline V lookup: CDR1 LNHNV, CDR2 YYDKDF (reference sequence). Trimming pared 5 bases from V and 0 bases from J, leaving 14 bases between. CDR3 in DNA: TGTGCCACCAGCCGAAGACGGGACACCTCCTACGAGCAGTACTTC. Translating gives CATSRRRDTSYEQYF.

V and J are TRBV23-1 and TRBJ2-2; 7 bases are a match to TRBD1. TRBV23-1 is an ORF; its function is uncertain. The CDR3 runs to 16 residues. V lost 8 bases, J lost 6 bases, and 15 bases stayed unmatched. In DNA, the CDR3 is TGCGCCAGCGGGCCAAACTACAGGGGAGAGGCCGGGGAGCTGTTTTTT. Translated, it gives CASGPNYRGEAGELFF.